These T cell receptor beta chains were read from a single sample in a study of regulatory T cells in long-lasting Graves disease. From the multiplex PCR reads, TCRdb called clonotypes with MiXCR, one entry per CDR3 protein. The sample comprises 440,000 or so distinct CDR3 sequences, more than 12% of which are singletons, and 15% to 20% rests with the top ten. These data were also filed under a second study, of T cells in Graves' hyperthyroidism and ophthalmopathy.

Source: peripheral blood mononuclear cells (PBMCs), taken at new diagnosis, from a patient treated with antithyroid drugs. The receptor source for this set is a woman aged 25 to 45 with Graves disease. CDR3s include the opening cysteine and the closing phenylalanine or tryptophan. The D gene is left open where the match is weak. The listing skips clone size in some rows; elsewhere it reads once, few, many or a size class.

>.|TRBV7-3|.|12|TRBJ2-1
CASSFHTREQFF
TGTGCCAGCAGCTTCCATACTAGGGAGCAGTTCTTC
>TRBD2|TRBV5-4|many|16|TRBJ2-3
CASSFKREAGTDTQYF
TGTGCCAGCAGCTTCAAGCGGGAGGCAGGCACAGATACGCAGTATTTT
>.|TRBV5-4|many|16|TRBJ2-1
CASSFGGKNPYNEQFF
TGTGCCAGCAGCTTTGGCGGGAAGAACCCCTACAATGAGCAGTTCTTC
>.|TRBV11-1|many|16|TRBJ2-1
CASSTVFFSGHNEQFF
TGTGCCAGCAGCACCGTCTTTTTCTCGGGACACAATGAGCAGTTCTTC
>.|TRBV19|.|14|TRBJ1-5
CASSMGAGLQPQHF
TGTGCCAGTAGTATGGGCGCAGGACTTCAGCCCCAGCATTTT
>.|TRBV28|many|13|TRBJ1-5
CASSLLLTPPQHF
TGTGCCAGCAGTTTGCTCCTTACCCCGCCCCAGCATTTT
>.|TRBV3-1|.|15|TRBJ2-7
CASSQAPGLSYEQYF
TGTGCCAGCAGCCAAGCCCCGGGACTTTCCTACGAGCAGTACTTC
>TRBD2|TRBV2|many|19|TRBJ2-7
CASSERGGSGIPFLGEQYF
TGTGCCAGCAGTGAAAGGGGGGGTAGCGGGATTCCATTTCTTGGTGAGCAGTACTTC
>.|TRBV12-3/TRBV12-4|many|16|TRBJ2-1
CASSLRGGSPDNEQFF
TGTGCCAGCAGTTTAAGGGGGGGTAGCCCCGACAATGAGCAGTTCTTC
>TRBD2|TRBV29-1|few|14|TRBJ2-1
CSGGLAGPNNEQFF
TGCAGCGGGGGACTAGCGGGGCCCAACAATGAGCAGTTCTTC
>TRBD1|TRBV4-1|many|16|TRBJ1-2
CASSHPQGQGARGYTF
TGCGCCAGCAGCCATCCTCAAGGACAGGGGGCTCGCGGCTACACCTTC
>.|TRBV3-1|many|12|TRBJ2-7
CASSQGPLEQYF
TGTGCCAGCAGCCAAGGCCCTCTCGAGCAGTACTTC
>TRBD1|TRBV2|many|14|TRBJ2-1
CASNTMDRGNEQFF
TGTGCCAGCAATACTATGGACAGGGGCAATGAGCAGTTCTTC
>.|TRBV6-1|many|13|TRBJ2-7
CASSNPGLLEQYF
TGTGCCAGCAGTAATCCGGGACTTCTCGAGCAGTACTTC
>TRBD2|TRBV20-1|many|14|TRBJ2-1
CSASFSSGTDEQFF
TGCAGTGCTAGCTTTTCCAGCGGGACGGATGAGCAGTTCTTC
>TRBD2|TRBV19|.|15|TRBJ2-1
CASTTGTSETMKQFF
TGTGCCAGTACTACCGGGACTAGCGAGACAATGAAGCAGTTCTTC
>.|TRBV25-1|.|13|TRBJ1-1
CASSEPGRGRAFF
TGTGCCAGCAGTGAACCGGGCAGGGGCAGAGCTTTCTTT
>.|TRBV29-1|few|13|TRBJ2-2
CSVEPLNTGELFF
TGCAGCGTTGAACCTCTGAACACCGGGGAGCTGTTTTTT
>TRBD1|TRBV9|.|18|TRBJ1-3
CASSRAGTVLISGNTIYF
TGTGCCAGCAGCCGAGCCGGGACAGTACTCATCTCTGGAAACACCATATATTTT
>TRBD2|TRBV12-3/TRBV12-4|many|15|TRBJ2-1
CASKREGGLNNEQFF
TGTGCCAGCAAAAGGGAGGGAGGGCTCAACAATGAGCAGTTCTTC
>TRBD1|TRBV30|few|14|TRBJ1-4
CAWSEGQGARKLFF
TGTGCCTGGTCTGAAGGACAGGGGGCGAGGAAACTGTTTTTT
>.|TRBV30|many|14|TRBJ2-3
CAWSHRDGRPPQYF
TGTGCCTGGAGTCACCGGGACGGGCGACCCCCGCAGTATTTT
>.|TRBV29-1|many|13|TRBJ2-7
CSVVIAEPYEQYF
TGCAGCGTAGTTATCGCGGAGCCCTACGAGCAGTACTTC
>.|TRBV2|.|13|TRBJ2-2
CASIPRTSGELFF
TGTGCCAGCATCCCCCGAACCTCCGGGGAGCTGTTTTTT
>TRBD1|TRBV28|many|15|TRBJ2-7
CASSFDRGSSYEQYF
TGTGCCAGCAGTTTTGACAGGGGGAGCTCCTACGAGCAGTACTTC
>TRBD2|TRBV27|.|15|TRBJ2-1
CASSAKGLAGVVQFF
TGTGCCAGCAGTGCTAAGGGACTAGCGGGAGTCGTGCAGTTCTTC
>TRBD2|TRBV6-2/TRBV6-3|few|14|TRBJ2-1
CASSYPGTTNEQFF
TGTGCCAGCAGTTACCCCGGGACTACCAATGAGCAGTTCTTC
>TRBD1|TRBV25-1|many|15|TRBJ2-3
CASSERDRISDTQYF
TGTGCCAGCAGTGAAAGGGACAGGATTTCAGATACGCAGTATTTT
>.|TRBV5-1|many|14|TRBJ1-2
CASSPEGRDYGYTF
TGCGCCAGCAGCCCGGAGGGAAGGGACTATGGCTACACCTTC
>.|TRBV30|many|13|TRBJ1-1
CASALLHGTEAFF
TGTGCCTCCGCGCTCCTGCACGGCACTGAAGCTTTCTTT
>.|TRBV27|few|17|TRBJ1-5
CASSLSQQGRGLQPQHF
TGTGCCAGCAGTTTATCACAACAGGGTAGAGGTTTACAGCCCCAGCATTTT
>.|TRBV6-2/TRBV6-3|.|11|TRBJ2-1
CASSERASPFF
TGTGCCAGCAGTGAGAGGGCATCGCCGTTCTTC
>TRBD2|TRBV24-1|many|17|TRBJ2-2
CATSDLLAGGNTGELFF
TGTGCCACCAGTGATTTGCTAGCGGGAGGGAACACCGGGGAGCTGTTTTTT
>.|TRBV2|.|15|TRBJ2-1
CASRGGQPLLGEQFF
TGTGCCAGCAGGGGGGGACAGCCCCTTTTGGGTGAGCAGTTCTTC
>.|TRBV28|few|15|TRBJ1-5
CASSLAEFSNQPQHF
TGTGCCAGCAGTTTAGCGGAGTTTAGCAATCAGCCCCAGCATTTT
>.|TRBV4-1|many|17|TRBJ1-1
CASSQDPGTPGGTEAFF
TGCGCCAGCAGCCAAGATCCGGGGACCCCCGGGGGCACTGAAGCTTTCTTT
>TRBD1|TRBV28|many|14|TRBJ1-1
CASRAGTGNTEAFF
TGTGCCAGCAGGGCCGGGACAGGTAACACTGAAGCTTTCTTT
>.|TRBV19|.|14|TRBJ1-1
CASRQSMENTEAFF
TGTGCCAGTAGGCAATCAATGGAGAACACTGAAGCTTTCTTT
>.|TRBV14|.|13|TRBJ1-1
CASSQWVNTEAFF
TGTGCCAGCAGCCAATGGGTAAACACTGAAGCTTTCTTT
>.|TRBV18|many|13|TRBJ2-3
CASSERTTDTQYF
TGTGCCAGCTCAGAACGGACCACAGATACGCAGTATTTT
>.|TRBV12-3/TRBV12-4|many|17|TRBJ1-5
CASSLGRSLPRNQPQHF
TGTGCCAGCAGTTTGGGCAGGAGCCTTCCGCGGAATCAGCCCCAGCATTTT
>TRBD2|TRBV2|many|17|TRBJ2-3
CASTISGSSPSSDTQYF
TGTGCCAGCACCATCAGCGGGAGCTCTCCAAGTTCCGATACGCAGTATTTT
>.|TRBV28|many|14|TRBJ2-1
CASSTHPSVNEQFF
TGTGCCAGCAGTACCCACCCTAGTGTGAATGAGCAGTTCTTC
>.|TRBV2|many|13|TRBJ2-7
CASSGDCHYEQYF
TGTGCCAGCAGTGGGGACTGCCACTACGAGCAGTACTTC
>.|TRBV27|many|15|TRBJ2-7
CASSRGPGANYEQYF
TGTGCCAGCAGCCGCGGGCCTGGGGCTAACTACGAGCAGTACTTC
>.|TRBV4-1|.|13|TRBJ1-2
CASSQDFVEGYTF
TGCGCCAGCAGCCAAGATTTTGTGGAGGGCTACACCTTC
>TRBD2|TRBV6-5|many|16|TRBJ2-7
CASSYSWRERLDEQYF
TGTGCCAGCAGTTACTCCTGGCGGGAGAGGTTAGACGAGCAGTACTTC
>.|TRBV25-1|.|15|TRBJ1-6
CASSEARGRNSPLHF
TGTGCCAGCAGTGAAGCTCGCGGCAGGAATTCACCCCTCCACTTT
>.|TRBV15|many|13|TRBJ1-2
CATSRGTDYGYTF
TGTGCCACCAGCAGAGGTACAGACTATGGCTACACCTTC
>.|TRBV2|many|13|TRBJ1-1
CASKLTENTEAFF
TGTGCCAGCAAGCTGACAGAGAACACTGAAGCTTTCTTT
>TRBD1|TRBV3-1|many|12|TRBJ1-5
CASSQGTGAQHF
TGTGCCAGCAGCCAAGGAACAGGGGCCCAGCATTTT
>TRBD2|TRBV7-8|many|17|TRBJ2-7
CASSLRWTSGSRYEQYF
TGTGCCAGCAGCTTACGTTGGACTAGCGGGAGTAGGTACGAGCAGTACTTC
>TRBD1|TRBV6-1|few|14|TRBJ2-7
CASSEYRGSYEQYF
TGTGCCAGCAGCGAATACAGGGGTTCCTACGAGCAGTACTTC
>.|TRBV30|few|12|TRBJ1-3
CAWKGVGNTIYF
TGTGCCTGGAAGGGTGTGGGAAACACCATATATTTT
>.|TRBV5-1|.|14|TRBJ2-7
CASSLGGTGWEQYF
TGCGCCAGCAGCTTGGGGGGGACGGGGTGGGAGCAGTACTTC
>.|TRBV30|many|13|TRBJ1-1
CAWNRNMNTEAFF
TGTGCCTGGAACCGAAACATGAACACTGAAGCTTTCTTT
>.|TRBV20-1|few|14|TRBJ1-6
CSALGTSVGSPLHF
TGCAGTGCTCTCGGGACCTCGGTGGGCTCACCCCTCCACTTT
>TRBD1|TRBV14|once|14|TRBJ1-2
CASRPTGTDYGYTF
TGTGCCAGCAGACCGACCGGGACAGACTATGGCTACACCTTC
>.|TRBV7-6|.|16|TRBJ2-7
CASSALRGSSYYEQYF
TGTGCCAGCAGCGCCCTAAGAGGGTCCAGCTACTACGAGCAGTACTTC
>.|TRBV2|many|11|TRBJ2-5
CASSDRETQYF
TGTGCCAGCAGTGATCGGGAGACCCAGTACTTC